This T cell receptor (beta chain) was found in a study of blood T cell repertoires in COVID-19. Resolution of symptoms, clearance, or two negative PCRs was present in recovered Cohort 3 donors. The CDR3 loop spans 13 amino acids. Trimming left V 6 bases short and J 7 bases short, with 15 bases between. Methods used by the authors: Nucleated cell number was recorded as an estimate derived from reference gene primer amplification. TCRdb keeps only in-frame clones here, not all; method: immunoSEQ multiplex PCR. The DNA gave D and trimming, while V, J and clone size come from that table. The sample has some 500,000 clones, 70% to 90% seen once. This clone has only one observation.

This chain uses TRBV12-3 or TRBV12-4 with TRBJ1-2; the D is unclear. The sequence was collected from a woman between 35 and 50 years old who had recovered from COVID-19. The sequenced material came from PBMCs or T cells enriched from blood (not recorded which). The CDR3: CASSPSGPRGYTF. The DNA for the CDR3 is TGTGCCAGCAGCCCCAGCGGGCCTCGTGGCTACACCTTC.